This TCR beta chain comes out of a study of blood T cell repertoires in COVID-19. Repertoires were generated with immunoSEQ multiplex PCR, while TCRdb's copy carries only in-frame clones and drops some. Counted here are a few hundred thousand clones, roughly nine tenths occurring once; the ten biggest clones make up 2.5% to 3%. Germline V gene data show CDR1 as SGHNT and CDR2 as YYREEE (reference sequence). The CDR3 extends over 14 amino acids. V gave up 4 bases and J gave up 4 bases; unmatched junction bases: 4. The specimen sequenced was PBMCs or T cells enriched from blood (not recorded which). V gene TRBV5-4 combines with J gene TRBJ1-3; 8 bases fit TRBD1. The clonotype comes from a woman between 25 and 40 years old who had recovered from COVID-19. Here the CDR3 reads CASSVGQAGNTIYF. In DNA form, the CDR3 reads TGTGCCAGCAGCGTGGGACAGGCCGGAAACACCATATATTTT.